Detailed here is one TCR beta chain. Antigen specificity is unknown. V gave up 2 bases and J gave up 3 bases; unmatched junction bases: 11. There are 18 residues in the CDR3. CDR1 and CDR2 from the germline V gene are SGHTA and FQGNSA. The sample belongs to a study of graft-versus-host responses after intestinal transplantation. Looking at the study overall: Each recipient received a multivisceral, liver-intestinal, or isolated intestinal graft.

The table came from immunoSEQ multiplex PCR; TCRdb's copy has only in-frame clones and leaves some out. The sample consists of about 97,000 clones, 80% to 95% of them appearing once. Study-wide results and caveats: Patients with graft-donor T cell macrochimerism had high graft-versus-host to host-versus-graft clonal ratios in allografts. The recipient marrow held GvH clones, and some of them showed up first in ileum or blood.

The chain couples TRBV7-2 to TRBJ1-2, with 11 bases lining up with TRBD1. This clonotype originated in a human patient who received an intestinal transplant, so some T cells may come from the graft donor. This sample comprised PBMCs, obtained around 450 days after intestinal transplant. DNA of the CDR3: TGTGCCAGCAGCTTACCGGGGACAGGGGGGAAATTCGACTATGGCTACACCTTC. It specifies CASSLPGTGGKFDYGYTF.